The next 13 T cell receptor beta chains were all read from a single sample in a study of T cell repertoires in cytomegalovirus infection. TCRdb re-analysed the reads in MiXCR, keeping a single row per CDR3 protein. The sample holds around 70,000 distinct CDR3 sequences; 25% to 30% are singletons and the top ten take 45% to 75%. These TCRs' antigens remain unknown. The specimen was CD8+ T cells from cultured PBMCs, collected from culture after CMV antigen stimulation. These receptors were obtained from a human donor in good health (CMV status not recorded). Some clones in this sample may be carry-over from other donors' samples.

The table lists this clonotype with a count of one. This chain's CDR3 is CASSHRGEQYF. CDR3 coding DNA: TGCGCCAGCAGCCACCGGGGTGAGCAGTACTTC. J is TRBJ2-7 and V is TRBV4-3; D might be TRBD2 (5 bases). The CDR3 loop spans 11 amino acids. Germline V CDR1 and CDR2: LGHNA, YSLEER. Trimming took off 3 bases at V and 7 bases at J, with 7 bases between the two ends.

In its sample, this clonotype was seen many times. V gene TRBV7-2 combines with J gene TRBJ2-3; 14 bases are shared with TRBD2. CDR1 and CDR2 from the germline V gene are SGHTA and FQGNSA. Losses at the gene ends were 5 bases for V and 4 bases for J; bases not matched to a gene: 17. The CDR3 totals 20 residues. The CDR3 sequence is CASSRPRRLAGGSRADTQYF. Here the CDR3 DNA reads TGTGCCAGCAGCCGCCCACGGAGACTAGCGGGGGGGTCAAGGGCAGATACGCAGTATTTT.

At least ten counts were recorded for this clonotype. The V gene is TRBV12-3 or TRBV12-4, the J gene TRBJ2-6; the D gene is possibly TRBD1 (8 bases). V lost 6 bases to trimming and J lost 0 bases, with 24 bases between them. The CDR3 loop spans 20 amino acids. The CDR3 DNA sequence: TGTGCCAGCAGACCAGTAAGGGGAGGGACAGGCGACTCTGGGGCCAACGTCCTGACTTTC. Translating it yields CASRPVRGGTGDSGANVLTF.

The chain is built from TRBV5-8 and TRBJ2-3; D is perhaps TRBD1 (6 bases). Between the trimmed V and J ends, which lost 3 bases and 2 bases, there was a span of 13 bases. Germline CDR1 SGHTS, CDR2 YDEGEE. This CDR3 region has 15 residues. CDR3 DNA: TGTGCCAGCAGCTACCGGGACACCCTCACAGATACGCAGTATTTT. Amino acid sequence: CASSYRDTLTDTQYF.

This clonotype has a single count. This chain links TRBV5-1 with TRBJ2-5, with no clear D. Germline CDR1 SGHRS, CDR2 YFSETQ. Trimming left V 5 bases short and J 1 base short, with 9 bases between. This CDR3 has 13 residues. CDR3 nucleotides: TGCGCCAGCAGAAAGGAGTCCCAAGAGACCCAGTACTTC. Protein sequence: CASRKESQETQYF.

The chain links TRBV12-3 or TRBV12-4 to TRBJ2-1; 7 nucleotides agree with TRBD1. The CDR3 totals 13 residues. The V and J ends lost 6 bases and 4 bases, in that order; junction bases with no gene match: 3. The DNA of the CDR3 is TGTGCCAGCAGGGGGACAGAGTACAATGAGCAGTTCTTC. It codes for CASRGTEYNEQFF.

This clonotype was counted at least ten times. The chain joins TRBV19 to TRBJ2-1, with a tentative D call TRBD1 (5 bases). This CDR3 is 14 amino acids long. The V gene lost 0 bases and the J gene lost 9 bases, with 12 bases spanning the gap. Germline CDR1 LNHDA, CDR2 SQIVND (reference sequence). The chain's CDR3 is CASSIDLFRGEQFF. Written as DNA, the CDR3 is TGTGCCAGTAGTATAGATCTTTTTAGGGGTGAGCAGTTCTTC.

This clonotype turned up a few times. The chain carries TRBV29-1 and TRBJ2-1; 11 nucleotides match TRBD1. The CDR3 has 14 residues. V dropped 8 bases and J dropped 2; count of bases not matched to a gene: 5. CDR1 and CDR2 (germline): SQVTM, ANQGSEA. The CDR3 is CSIPGQGAYNEQFF. The CDR3 region has the DNA TGCAGCATCCCGGGACAGGGGGCCTACAATGAGCAGTTCTTC.

This clonotype appeared a few times. The chain carries TRBV4-1 and TRBJ2-7, with 9 bases that match TRBD2. Germline CDR1 is MGHRA and CDR2 is YSYEKL. Trimming removed 4 bases from V and 6 bases from J; junction bases left unmatched: 13. CDR3 length equals 16 residues. The CDR3 loop reads CASSPWSQREVSEQYF. In nucleotides, the CDR3 is TGCGCCAGCAGCCCGTGGTCCCAGCGGGAGGTGAGCGAGCAGTACTTC.

This sequence joins TRBV7-9 and TRBJ2-2; D gene unclear. Germline assignment: CDR1 SEHNR and CDR2 FQNEAQ (reference sequence). The V gene lost 5 bases and the J gene lost 1 base, with 11 bases spanning the gap. The CDR3 has 15 amino acids. This chain's CDR3 is CASSQGTRNTGELFF. DNA of the CDR3: TGTGCCAGCAGCCAAGGCACTCGGAACACCGGGGAGCTGTTTTTT. The full variable domain, with the rest looked up from reference TRBV7-9 and TRBJ2-2, is DTGVSQNPRHKITKRGQNVTFRCDPISEHNRLYWYRQTLGQGPEFLTYFQNEAQLEKSRLLSDRFSAERPKGSFSTLEIQRTEQGDSAMYLCASSQGTRNTGELFFGEGSRLTVL.

This clonotype came up a few times. The CDR3 is CSVVVGEQYF. The CDR3 region has the DNA TGCAGCGTGGTGGTGGGCGAGCAGTACTTC. The chain is built from TRBV29-1 and TRBJ2-7; no firm D call. The CDR3 has 10 residues. The ends were cut back, 6 bases at V and 6 bases at J, with 9 bases in the middle. Germline CDR1 is SQVTM and CDR2 is ANQGSEA.

There are many counts of this clonotype. The gene calls are TRBV7-8 and TRBJ2-2, with D possibly called TRBD1 or TRBD2 (6 bases each). There are 12 residues in the CDR3. Trimming took off 5 bases at V and 9 bases at J, with 10 bases between the two ends. The germline V gene encodes CDR1 SGHVS and CDR2 FQNEAQ. CDR3 loop: CASSEGGRELFF. DNA of the CDR3: TGTGCCAGCAGCGAGGGGGGTCGGGAGCTGTTTTTT.

This chain joins TRBV11-2 and TRBJ2-5; 7 bases agree with TRBD1. Looked up from germline, CDR1 is SGHAT and CDR2 is FQNNGV. Germline trimming cut 3 bases from V and 1 base from J; bases unmatched to any gene: 8. The CDR3 contains 16 residues. The CDR3 region is CASSFNLGQSQETQYF. CDR3 coding DNA: TGTGCCAGCAGCTTCAACCTGGGACAGAGCCAAGAGACCCAGTACTTC.